A selection of T cell receptor beta chains follows, all from one sample in a study of T cells in Graves' hyperthyroidism and ophthalmopathy. Using its own MiXCR run on the multiplex PCR reads, TCRdb lists one record per CDR3 protein. The sample contains approximately 400,000 distinct CDR3 sequences, around a sixth of which appear only once. The specimen was blood. The source of these receptors is a woman under 30 with Graves' hyperthyroidism. CDR3s include the opening cysteine and the closing phenylalanine or tryptophan. The order of the fields is clone size, V gene, D gene, J gene, CDR3 DNA, CDR3 protein. The D gene is left open where the match is weak. Expanded clones are given a class, and other clones once, few, many or no size at all.

.	TRBV7-9	.	TRBJ1-3	TGTGCCAGCGGAACCCAAAACACCATATATTTT	CASGTQNTIYF
.	TRBV20-1	.	TRBJ2-7	TGCGGTGCCCGGCTCTCCTACGAGCAGTACTTC	CGARLSYEQYF
few	TRBV3-1	TRBD1	TRBJ1-3	TGTGCCAGCAGCCTACGGTACCCAGGACAGGGTCGAGGAAACACCATATATTTT	CASSLRYPGQGRGNTIYF
many	TRBV3-1	TRBD2	TRBJ2-7	TGTGCCAGCAGCCGGGGGACTACCGGCTCCTACGAGCAGTACTTC	CASSRGTTGSYEQYF
many	TRBV11-2	.	TRBJ2-7	TGTGCCAGCAGCTTAGATCCAGATTCTCGTGGCGAGCAGTACTTC	CASSLDPDSRGEQYF
few	TRBV20-1	.	TRBJ1-6	TGCAGTGCTAGAGTAGGGATTAATTCACCCCTCCACTTT	CSARVGINSPLHF
few	TRBV20-1	.	TRBJ1-5	TGCAGTGCTAGTAAGGGTGGGAGCAATCAGCCCCAGCATTTT	CSASKGGSNQPQHF
many	TRBV27	.	TRBJ2-7	TGTGCCAGCAGTTTATCCCGACTAGTTGTCTACGAGCAGTACTTC	CASSLSRLVVYEQYF
.	TRBV24-1	.	TRBJ1-1	TGTGCCACCAGTGATTTGGAGGGATTCGGAGCTTTCTTT	CATSDLEGFGAFF
many	TRBV5-1	.	TRBJ1-1	TGCGCCAGCATGGCAGCCAAGGGTTTGAACACTGAAGCTTTCTTT	CASMAAKGLNTEAFF
.	TRBV24-1	TRBD1	TRBJ2-1	TGTGCCACCAGTGACGCGAGGACAGGGGGTCGTGATGAGCAGTTCTTC	CATSDARTGGRDEQFF
many	TRBV27	TRBD2	TRBJ2-5	TGTGCCAGCAGTCGGGAGGATAGAGAGACCCAGTACTTC	CASSREDRETQYF
.	TRBV7-2	.	TRBJ1-1	TGTGCCAGCCGGGGAGTCCCGAACACTGAAGCTTTCTTT	CASRGVPNTEAFF
.	TRBV7-9	.	TRBJ1-2	TGTGCCAGCAGCTTAGAAATTGGCTACACCTTC	CASSLEIGYTF
.	TRBV20-1	TRBD1	TRBJ2-1	TGCAGTGCTAGTAATGGACAGGACAATGAGCAGTTCTTC	CSASNGQDNEQFF
.	TRBV27	.	TRBJ1-5	TGTGCCAGCAGGGGGTGGGAGGGCAATCAGCCCCAGCATTTT	CASRGWEGNQPQHF
.	TRBV27	.	TRBJ2-2	TGTGCCAGCCGGACGGATACGAACACCGGGGAGCTGTTTTTT	CASRTDTNTGELFF
many	TRBV28	TRBD2	TRBJ2-7	TGTGCCAGCAGTTTAGAGACTAGCGGGCTAAGCTCCTACGAGCAGTACTTC	CASSLETSGLSSYEQYF
.	TRBV11-2	TRBD2	TRBJ2-2	TGTGCCAGCAGCTTTCTTCGGACTAGCGGGGGGGCCGGGGAGCTGTTTTTT	CASSFLRTSGGAGELFF
.	TRBV29-1	.	TRBJ2-1	TGCAGCGTTTGTTGCAGGGTCGTCAATGAGCGGTTCTTC	CSVCCRVVNERFF
.	TRBV7-6	.	TRBJ2-5	TGTGCCAGCAGCTTAGAAGTAGCGGAGGGGCTCCAAGAGACCCAGTACTTC	CASSLEVAEGLQETQYF
many	TRBV3-1	.	TRBJ1-5	TGTGCCAGCAGCCAAGGAGGGCAACACAATCAGCCCCAGCATTTT	CASSQGGQHNQPQHF
few	TRBV27	.	TRBJ2-2	TGTGCCAGCAGTTATAACAGCGCGAACACCGGGGAGCTGTTTTTT	CASSYNSANTGELFF
.	TRBV10-3	TRBD1	TRBJ1-6	TGTGCCATCAGTGAGGGGACAGGGGATTCACCCCTCCACTTT	CAISEGTGDSPLHF
many	TRBV20-1	TRBD2	TRBJ2-1	TGCAGTGCTGATATAGCGGGGGTATCCTACAATGAGCAGTTCTTC	CSADIAGVSYNEQFF
few	TRBV29-1	.	TRBJ2-1	TGCAGCGTTGAAGTATTCGAGCGGGTGGACTACAATGAGCAGTTCTTC	CSVEVFERVDYNEQFF
many	TRBV3-1	TRBD1	TRBJ1-4	TGTGCCAGCAGCCTCAGACAGGGGGCAAGGGAAAAACTGTTTTTT	CASSLRQGAREKLFF
.	TRBV7-2	.	TRBJ2-7	TGTGCCAGCAGCCGGTCGGTGGACTACGAGCAGTACTTC	CASSRSVDYEQYF
many	TRBV5-1	.	TRBJ2-7	TGCGCCAGCAGCTTGGCTTCGCAGGAGCTCTACGAGCAGTACTTC	CASSLASQELYEQYF
many	TRBV28	.	TRBJ2-7	TGTGCCAGCAGAGGAGGTACCGGATACGAGCAGTACTTC	CASRGGTGYEQYF
many	TRBV11-2	.	TRBJ1-2	TGTGCCAGCAGCTTAGGAGTGAACTATGGCTACACCTTC	CASSLGVNYGYTF
many	TRBV28	.	TRBJ2-7	TGTGCCAGCAGTTTAATCCCCACAATGCCTGAGCAGTACTTC	CASSLIPTMPEQYF
many	TRBV5-6	.	TRBJ1-1	TGTGCCAGCAGCTTGGGAGGGCCCAGTGAAGCTTTCTTT	CASSLGGPSEAFF
few	TRBV20-1	TRBD2	TRBJ2-3	TGCAGTGCTGGAGGGCGGGAGACGAACACAGATACGCAGTATTTT	CSAGGRETNTDTQYF
once	TRBV29-1	.	TRBJ2-3	TGCAGCGGGGTTAAAAGCACAGATACGCAGTATTTT	CSGVKSTDTQYF
.	TRBV10-3	TRBD1	TRBJ2-3	TGTGCCATCAGTGTGGGACAGGGTCAGTTCGGAGATACGCAGTATTTT	CAISVGQGQFGDTQYF
.	TRBV6-1	.	TRBJ1-2	TGTGCCAGCTTGGCAGGACAGAGAAACTATGGCTACACCTTC	CASLAGQRNYGYTF
.	TRBV7-9	.	TRBJ2-6	TGTGCCACGGGACGGGCGCTCTCTGGGGCCAACGTCCTGACTTTC	CATGRALSGANVLTF
.	TRBV28	TRBD2	TRBJ2-7	TGTGCCAGCAGTCCTTTGACTAGCGGGAGAGCTTGGCAGTACTTC	CASSPLTSGRAWQYF
.	TRBV10-3	.	TRBJ2-1	TGTGCCATCAGTGCTTTAACCGGAGCTGAAAGCTCCTACAATGAGCAGTTCTTC	CAISALTGAESSYNEQFF
.	TRBV12-3/TRBV12-4	.	TRBJ2-7	TGTGCCAGCAGCTTCCTCGCGGGACCCTACGAGCAGTACTTC	CASSFLAGPYEQYF
many	TRBV12-3/TRBV12-4	.	TRBJ2-7	TGTGCCAGCAGGTGGACAGAGACTGCGGGGGAGCAGTACTTC	CASRWTETAGEQYF
few	TRBV7-8	TRBD1	TRBJ2-7	TGTGCCAGCAGCAAGGGACAGGAGACACTACCGTACGAGCAGTACTTC	CASSKGQETLPYEQYF
.	TRBV2	.	TRBJ2-7	TGTGCCAGCAGTGGAAGCATTGGAACGGTCGAGCAGTACTTC	CASSGSIGTVEQYF
.	TRBV18	.	TRBJ2-6	TGTGCCAGCTCACCATCGGAGAGACAGGCAAAACCGGGGGCCAACGTCCTGACTTTC	CASSPSERQAKPGANVLTF
few	TRBV29-1	TRBD1	TRBJ2-5	TGCAGCGCTGATGAGGGGGCTGTTCCGTACTTC	CSADEGAVPYF
.	TRBV2	.	TRBJ2-6	TGTGCCAGCCGCCCTAGGGAGAGATCTAGCTCTGGGGCCAACGTCCTGACTTTC	CASRPRERSSSGANVLTF
many	TRBV5-6	.	TRBJ2-1	TGTGCCAGCACGATTTACAGGGTTCTTGTCAATGAGCAGTTCTTC	CASTIYRVLVNEQFF
.	TRBV18	.	TRBJ1-3	TGTGCCAGCTCACGCTCGACAGGACCCTCGGGAAACACCATATATTTT	CASSRSTGPSGNTIYF
.	TRBV12-3/TRBV12-4	.	TRBJ1-5	TGTGCCAGCAGTTTCAGCGGGGGGAGCAATCAGCCCCAGCATTTT	CASSFSGGSNQPQHF
many	TRBV2	.	TRBJ1-2	TGTGCCAGCAGATCCAGGGAAAGGGTCTCAGTCGGCTACACCTTC	CASRSRERVSVGYTF
.	TRBV29-1	.	TRBJ1-1	TGCAGCGTTGATGAGGTTTCCACTGAAGCTTTCTTT	CSVDEVSTEAFF
.	TRBV20-1	TRBD1	TRBJ2-7	TGCAGTGCTAGAGAACAGGGGGCTGGGTCCTACGAGCAGTACTTC	CSAREQGAGSYEQYF
few	TRBV25-1	.	TRBJ2-7	TGTGCCAGCAGTGGTCCCCCTCCTCGCTACGAGCAGTACTTC	CASSGPPPRYEQYF
.	TRBV25-1	TRBD1	TRBJ1-6	TGTGCCAGCAGCTACGCGAAGACAGGGAGTTCACCCCTCCACTTT	CASSYAKTGSSPLHF
many	TRBV24-1	.	TRBJ1-2	TGTGCCACCAGTGATACAGGGTTGGATGGCTACACCTTC	CATSDTGLDGYTF